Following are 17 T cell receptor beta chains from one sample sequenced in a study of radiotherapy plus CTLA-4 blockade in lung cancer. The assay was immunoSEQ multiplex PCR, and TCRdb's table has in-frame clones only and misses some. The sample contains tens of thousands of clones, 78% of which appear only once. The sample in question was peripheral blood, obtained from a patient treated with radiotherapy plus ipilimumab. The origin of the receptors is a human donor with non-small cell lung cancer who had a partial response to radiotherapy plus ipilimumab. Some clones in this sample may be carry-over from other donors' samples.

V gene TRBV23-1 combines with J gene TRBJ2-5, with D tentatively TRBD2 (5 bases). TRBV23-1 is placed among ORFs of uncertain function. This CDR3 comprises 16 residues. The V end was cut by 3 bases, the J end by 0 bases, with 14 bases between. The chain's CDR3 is CASSQSRSGNQETQYF. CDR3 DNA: TGCGCCAGCAGTCAGTCCCGCAGCGGAAACCAAGAGACCCAGTACTTC.

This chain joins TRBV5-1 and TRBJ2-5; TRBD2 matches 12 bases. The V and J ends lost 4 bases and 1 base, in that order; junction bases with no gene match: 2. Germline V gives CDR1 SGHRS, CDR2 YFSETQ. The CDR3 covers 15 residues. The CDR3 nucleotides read TGCGCCAGCAGCAGGGGACTAGCGGGCCAAGAGACCCAGTACTTC. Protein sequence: CASSRGLAGQETQYF.

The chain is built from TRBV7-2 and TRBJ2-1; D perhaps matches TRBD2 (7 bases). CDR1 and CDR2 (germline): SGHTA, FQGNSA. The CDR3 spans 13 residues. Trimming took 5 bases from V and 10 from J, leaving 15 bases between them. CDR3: CASSLQSGGEQFF. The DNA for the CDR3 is TGTGCCAGCAGCCTGCAGTCGGGGGGCGAGCAGTTCTTC.

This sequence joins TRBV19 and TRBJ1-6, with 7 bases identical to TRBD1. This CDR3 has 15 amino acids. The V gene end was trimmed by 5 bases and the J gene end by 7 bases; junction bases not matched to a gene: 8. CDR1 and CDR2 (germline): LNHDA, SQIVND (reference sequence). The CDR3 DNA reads TGTGCCAGTAGTTCAAGGGACAGCGCGAATTCACCCCTCCACTTT. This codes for CASSSRDSANSPLHF.

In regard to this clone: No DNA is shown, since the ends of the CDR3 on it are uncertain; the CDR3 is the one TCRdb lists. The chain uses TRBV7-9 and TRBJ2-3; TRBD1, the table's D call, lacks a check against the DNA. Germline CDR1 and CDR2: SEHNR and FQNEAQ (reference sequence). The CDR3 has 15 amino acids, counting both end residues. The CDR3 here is CASSFGQGITDTQYF.

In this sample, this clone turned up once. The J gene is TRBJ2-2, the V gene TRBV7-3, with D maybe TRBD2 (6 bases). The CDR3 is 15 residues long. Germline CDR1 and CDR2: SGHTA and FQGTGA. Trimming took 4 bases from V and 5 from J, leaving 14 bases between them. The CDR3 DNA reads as TGTGCCAGCAGCTCTAGCGCAGCGGTTACCGGGGAGCTGTTTTTT. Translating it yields CASSSSAAVTGELFF.

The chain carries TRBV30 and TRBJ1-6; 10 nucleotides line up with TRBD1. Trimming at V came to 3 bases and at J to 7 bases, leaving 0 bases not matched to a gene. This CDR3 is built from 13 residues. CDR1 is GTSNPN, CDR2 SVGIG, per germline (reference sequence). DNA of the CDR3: TGTGCCTGGAGGGGACAGGGGAATTCACCCCTCCACTTT. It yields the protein CAWRGQGNSPLHF.

The CDR3 loop reads CASSPGHQETQYF. The DNA for the CDR3 is TGTGCCAGCTCACCAGGGCACCAAGAGACCCAGTACTTC. The chain carries TRBV18 and TRBJ2-5, with D hard to call. V dropped 2 bases and J dropped 0 bases, with 4 bases sitting between them. The CDR3 length is 13 residues. The germline CDR1 and CDR2 sequences are KGHSH and LQKENI. Full variable domain (missing parts from reference TRBV18 and TRBJ2-5): NAGVMQNPRHLVRRRGQEARLRCSPMKGHSHVYWYRQLPEEGLKFMVYLQKENIIDESGMPKERFSAEFPKEGPSILRIQQVVRGDSAAYFCASSPGHQETQYFGPGTRLLVL.

The CDR3 DNA sequence: TGCGCCAGCAGCCCCTTGGGCTTGTGGACCCAGTACTTC. It specifies CASSPLGLWTQYF. The chain has TRBV5-1 and TRBJ2-5, with D hard to call. This CDR3 contains 13 residues. Germline V gene data show CDR1 as SGHRS and CDR2 as YFSETQ. Trimming took off 4 bases at V and 7 bases at J, with 14 bases between the two ends.

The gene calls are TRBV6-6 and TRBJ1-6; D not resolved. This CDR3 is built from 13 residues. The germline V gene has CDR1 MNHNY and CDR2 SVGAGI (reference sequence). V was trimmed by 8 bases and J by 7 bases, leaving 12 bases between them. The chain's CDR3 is CASPGEMNSPLHF. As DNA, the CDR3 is TGTGCCAGCCCCGGGGAGATGAATTCACCCCTCCACTTT.

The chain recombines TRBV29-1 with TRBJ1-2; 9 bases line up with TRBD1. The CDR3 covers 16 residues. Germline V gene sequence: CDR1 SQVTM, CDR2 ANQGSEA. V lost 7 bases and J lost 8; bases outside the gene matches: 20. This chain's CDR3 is CSASAPGTGLTGGYTF. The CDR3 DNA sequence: TGCAGCGCTTCAGCCCCCGGGACAGGGTTGACGGGGGGCTACACCTTC.

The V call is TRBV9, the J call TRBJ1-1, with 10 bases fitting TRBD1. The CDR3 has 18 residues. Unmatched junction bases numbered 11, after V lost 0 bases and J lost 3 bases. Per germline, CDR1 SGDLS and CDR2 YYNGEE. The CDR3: CASSVGGAGTGEDTEAFF. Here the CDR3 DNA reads TGTGCCAGCAGCGTAGGGGGGGCCGGGACAGGGGAGGACACTGAAGCTTTCTTT.

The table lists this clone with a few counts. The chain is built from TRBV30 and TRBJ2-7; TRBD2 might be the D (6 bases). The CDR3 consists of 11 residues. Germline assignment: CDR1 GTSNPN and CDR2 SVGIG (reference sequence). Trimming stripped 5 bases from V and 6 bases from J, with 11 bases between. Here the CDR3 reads CAWAGLGEQYF. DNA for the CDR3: TGTGCCTGGGCGGGGCTAGGCGAGCAGTACTTC.

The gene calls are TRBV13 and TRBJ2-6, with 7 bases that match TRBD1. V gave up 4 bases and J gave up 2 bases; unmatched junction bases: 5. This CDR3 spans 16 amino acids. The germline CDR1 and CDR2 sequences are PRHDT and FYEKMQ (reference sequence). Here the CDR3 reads CASSSLGGPGANVLTF. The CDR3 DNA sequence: TGTGCCAGCAGCTCCCTAGGGGGCCCTGGGGCCAACGTCCTGACTTTC.

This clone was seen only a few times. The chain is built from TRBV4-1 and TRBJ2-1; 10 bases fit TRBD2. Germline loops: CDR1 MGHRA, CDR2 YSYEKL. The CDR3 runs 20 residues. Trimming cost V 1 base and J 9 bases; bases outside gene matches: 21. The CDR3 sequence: CASSQVLDREIAGGRGEQFF. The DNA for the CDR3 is TGCGCCAGCAGCCAAGTTTTGGACAGGGAGATAGCGGGAGGTCGCGGTGAGCAGTTCTTC.

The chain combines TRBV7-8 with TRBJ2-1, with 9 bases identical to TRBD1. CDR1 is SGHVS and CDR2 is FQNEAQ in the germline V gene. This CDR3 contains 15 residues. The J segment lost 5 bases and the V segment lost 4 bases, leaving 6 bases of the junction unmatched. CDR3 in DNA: TGTGCCAGCAGCTCCTCGGGACAGGGCCACAATGAGCAGTTCTTC. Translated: CASSSSGQGHNEQFF.

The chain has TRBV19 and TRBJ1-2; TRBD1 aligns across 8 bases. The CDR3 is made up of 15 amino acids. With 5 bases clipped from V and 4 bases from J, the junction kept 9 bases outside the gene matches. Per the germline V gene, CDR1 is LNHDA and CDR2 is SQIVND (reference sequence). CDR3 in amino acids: CASSAQGARGYGYTF. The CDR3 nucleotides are TGTGCCAGTAGTGCGCAGGGGGCGCGAGGCTATGGCTACACCTTC.